This entry concerns a single TCR beta chain. Its specificity is not known. Donors ranged from roughly 6 to 90 years old and were healthy Caucasians in Russia. The amount of total RNA extracted per sample was at least 5.5 micrograms. This record belongs to a study of blood T cells in healthy people across ages. Losses at the gene ends were 3 bases for V and 5 bases for J; bases not matched to a gene: 4. This CDR3 has 15 residues. Germline CDR1 is KGHSH and CDR2 is LQKENI. A sample-barcoded 5' primer and a J-beta primer mix were used in a second PCR of roughly 7 to 12 cycles. TCRdb called the 5' RACE reads again in MiXCR, with one record for every CDR3 protein. The data show 850,000 or so distinct CDR3 sequences, 29% seen once. Study outcomes and limitations: TCR beta diversity per million T cells fell roughly linearly with age. Strong correlation linked observed beta diversity and percent naive T cells.

The specimen sequenced was blood. The TCR was taken from a woman at least 80 years old in good health. The rearrangement joins TRBV18 to TRBJ1-6, with TRBD1 matching 7 bases. CDR3 loop: CASSPTGTDNSPLHF. DNA for the CDR3: TGTGCCAGCTCACCTACCGGGACAGATAATTCACCCCTCCACTTT.